This section outlines one T cell receptor beta chain sequence together with its context. The sample is drawn from a study of control samples from healthy donors and cancer patients. Produced via immunoSEQ multiplex PCR; TCRdb's table is partial and in-frame only. Of more than 150,000 clones in the sample, 90% to 95% were seen once. This TCR derives from a man younger than 35 in good health. Sequencing was performed on blood.

The chain's CDR3 is CASSLRDSFNEKLFF. Here the CDR3 DNA reads TGCGCCAGCAGCCTCCGGGACAGCTTTAATGAAAAACTGTTTTTT. The rearrangement links TRBV5-1 to TRBJ1-4, with 7 bases aligning to TRBD1. Germline V gene data show CDR1 as SGHRS and CDR2 as YFSETQ. V lost 4 bases and J lost 4; bases outside the gene matches: 7. This CDR3 has 15 residues.